Following are 19 T cell receptor beta chains from one sample sequenced in a study of control samples from healthy donors and cancer patients. This table comes from immunoSEQ multiplex PCR, and its TCRdb copy is limited to in-frame clones, with some not included. The table lists 120,000 or so clones, more than 75% of them singletons, with about an eighth in the top ten. Material for sequencing was blood. These receptors came from a man in his thirties or forties in good health.

The chain links TRBV5-6 to TRBJ2-7; 11 nucleotides line up with TRBD1. The V gene end was trimmed by 4 bases and the J gene end by 9 bases; junction bases not matched to a gene: 12. Germline V lookup: CDR1 SGHDT, CDR2 YYEEEE. The CDR3 contains 15 residues. CDR3 in amino acids: CASSTGQGAAVWQYV. The CDR3, as DNA: TGTGCCAGCAGCACCGGACAGGGGGCAGCGGTTTGGCAGTACGTC.

In this sample, this clone turned up once. The chain is built from TRBV13 and TRBJ1-4, with no clear D. V gave up 5 bases and J gave up 7 bases, with 11 bases separating them. This CDR3 contains 13 residues. The germline gives CDR1 PRHDT, CDR2 FYEKMQ (reference sequence). DNA for the CDR3: TGTGCCAGCAGCATTGGACGTTCTGAAAAACTGTTTTTT. It yields the protein CASSIGRSEKLFF. The complete variable domain, with remaining parts taken from reference TRBV13 and TRBJ1-4, reads AAGVIQSPRHLIKEKRETATLKCYPIPRHDTVYWYQQGPGQDPQFLISFYEKMQSDKGSIPDRFSAQQFSDYHSELNMSSLELGDSALYFCASSIGRSEKLFFGSGTQLSVL.

In this sample, this clone turned up once. This rearrangement joins TRBV20-1 to TRBJ2-3; the D is unclear. Trimming removed 3 bases at V and 5 bases at J, with 6 bases between. Germline V gene lookup returns CDR1 DFQATT and CDR2 SNEGSKA (reference sequence). This CDR3 contains 11 residues. The CDR3 spells CSASPKDTQYF. CDR3 DNA sequence: TGCAGTGCTAGCCCCAAAGATACGCAGTATTTT.

The chain uses TRBV11-2 and TRBJ2-1; D is perhaps TRBD1 (5 bases). Per the germline V gene, CDR1 is SGHAT and CDR2 is FQNNGV. V lost 5 bases and J 8 bases, leaving 16 bases between the germline ends. This CDR3 is built from 14 residues. The chain's CDR3 is CASSVDTLSDEQFF. Written as DNA, the CDR3 is TGTGCCAGCAGCGTGGACACTTTGAGCGATGAGCAGTTCTTC.

This sequence joins TRBV6-4 and TRBJ2-3; D is unresolved. Germline lookup yields CDR1 MRHNA and CDR2 SNTAGT. The CDR3 contains 13 residues. V gave up 5 bases and J gave up 2 bases, with 8 bases separating them. The CDR3 DNA follows: TGTGCCAGCAGTCAAGGCCACACAGATACGCAGTATTTT. Protein: CASSQGHTDTQYF.

The rearrangement uses TRBV10-3 and TRBJ1-1; tentative D call: TRBD1 (6 bases). V was shortened by 11 bases and J by 6 bases, with 16 bases between the two germline ends. The CDR3 is made up of 12 amino acids. Germline loops: CDR1 ENHRY, CDR2 SYGVKD. CDR3 in amino acids: CASSGTIAEAFF. The CDR3, as DNA: TGTGCCTCGTCCGGGACAATCGCTGAAGCTTTCTTT.

The rearrangement uses TRBV7-9 and TRBJ2-3; tentatively, D is TRBD1 (5 bases). Trimming took 3 bases from V and 4 from J, leaving 11 bases between them. The CDR3 runs to 14 residues. CDR1 and CDR2 (germline): SEHNR, FQNEAQ (reference sequence). This chain's CDR3 is CASSFDQGPDTQYF. CDR3 DNA sequence: TGTGCCAGCAGCTTTGACCAGGGCCCAGATACGCAGTATTTT.

V usage is TRBV6-5 and J usage is TRBJ2-3, with D tentatively TRBD1 (6 bases). Trimming cost V 7 bases and J 7 bases, with 9 bases left between them. This CDR3 is built from 11 residues. CDR1 and CDR2 from the germline V gene are MNHEY and SVGAGI. CDR3 residues: CASKQGNTQYF. The CDR3 nucleotides read TGTGCCAGCAAACAGGGAAATACGCAGTATTTT.

The V call is TRBV10-2, the J call TRBJ2-7; D is perhaps TRBD2 (6 bases). The CDR3 has 14 amino acids. The germline V and J ends were trimmed by 4 bases and 2 bases, with 12 bases remaining between them. Germline CDR1 reads WSHSY; CDR2 reads SAAADI. CDR3 nucleotide sequence: TGCGCCAGCAGTGGGCGGGGAGCGACCTACGAGCAGTACTTC. It is translated as CASSGRGATYEQYF.

The J gene is TRBJ1-1, the V gene TRBV5-6; TRBD1 might be the D (6 bases). CDR3 length: 17 amino acids. Looked up from germline, CDR1 is SGHDT and CDR2 is YYEEEE. Between the trimmed V and J ends, which lost 0 bases and 3 bases, there was a span of 18 bases. CDR3 sequence: CASSLGGPERWDTEAFF. The CDR3 DNA is TGTGCCAGCAGCTTGGGGGGGCCTGAGAGATGGGACACTGAAGCTTTCTTT.

The chain employs TRBV6-5 and TRBJ1-6; D remains unclear. V gave up 0 bases and J gave up 4 bases, with 7 bases separating them. The CDR3 runs to 15 residues. CDR1 is MNHEY and CDR2 is SVGAGI in the germline V gene. CDR3 nucleotides: TGTGCCAGCAGTTACTCGGCCAGTTATAATTCACCCCTCCACTTT. Translating it yields CASSYSASYNSPLHF.

The chain combines TRBV3-1 (or the pseudogene TRBV3-2) with TRBJ1-2; TRBD1 agrees at 9 bases. CDR3 length equals 16 residues. Per the germline V gene, CDR1 is LGHDT and CDR2 is YNNKEL (reference sequence). V lost 4 bases and J lost 2; bases outside the gene matches: 8. The chain's CDR3 is CASSRDNRGRNYGYTF. CDR3 nucleotides: TGTGCCAGCAGCCGTGATAACAGGGGGCGCAACTATGGCTACACCTTC.

This sequence joins TRBV12-5 and TRBJ2-6; a possible D gene is TRBD2 (5 bases). Trimming left V 6 bases short and J 5 bases short, with 14 bases between. The CDR3 spans 15 residues. Germline V CDR1 and CDR2: LGHNT, FRNRAP. The CDR3 DNA reads as TGTGCTAGTGGCCCCGAGGGCATCAGGGCCAACGTCCTGACTTTC. This encodes CASGPEGIRANVLTF.

V and J are TRBV6-6 and TRBJ1-2; 12 positions match TRBD1. Germline-derived CDR1 and CDR2 are MNHNY and SVGAGI (reference sequence). V shed 0 bases and J 8 bases; nucleotides not matched to a gene: 7. The length of the CDR3 is 16 residues. CDR3 bases: TGTGCCAGCAGTTACTCGATGGGACAGGGGGCGCGAGGCTACACCTTC. It specifies CASSYSMGQGARGYTF.

The rearrangement links TRBV2 to TRBJ2-1; 10 bases line up with TRBD1. Germline lookup yields CDR1 SNHLY and CDR2 FYNNEI. The V segment lost 6 bases and the J segment 3 bases; nucleotides outside the gene matches: 8. The CDR3 has 16 residues. The CDR3 DNA reads as TGTGCCAGCAGAGGACGGGACAGGGGCGACTACAATGAGCAGTTCTTC. The encoded protein is CASRGRDRGDYNEQFF.

The chain uses TRBV7-8 and TRBJ1-1; D uncertain. Per the germline V gene, CDR1 is SGHVS and CDR2 is FQNEAQ. CDR3 length: 13 amino acids. Trimming removed 5 bases from V and 1 base from J, with 8 bases in between. The CDR3 loop reads CASSLNWNTEAFF. The CDR3 nucleotides read TGTGCCAGCAGCCTAAACTGGAACACTGAAGCTTTCTTT. The entire variable domain, with the rest obtained from reference TRBV7-8 and TRBJ1-1, is as follows: GAGVSQSPRYKVAKRGQDVALRCDPISGHVSLFWYQQALGQGPEFLTYFQNEAQLDKSGLPSDRFFAERPEGSVSTLKIQRTQQEDSAVYLCASSLNWNTEAFFGQGTRLTVV.

The V call is TRBV9, the J call TRBJ2-5; 7 bases match TRBD1. Germline V gene sequence: CDR1 SGDLS, CDR2 YYNGEE. There are 14 residues in the CDR3. Trimming at V came to 3 bases and at J to 4 bases, leaving 6 bases not matched to a gene. CDR3: CASSGTGVGETQYF. The CDR3, as DNA: TGTGCCAGCAGCGGAACAGGGGTAGGAGAGACCCAGTACTTC. Filled out from reference TRBV9 and TRBJ2-5, the complete variable domain reads DSGVTQTPKHLITATGQRVTLRCSPRSGDLSVYWYQQSLDQGLQFLIQYYNGEERAKGNILERFSAQQFPDLHSELNLSSLELGDSALYFCASSGTGVGETQYFGPGTRLLVL.

The V call is TRBV4-1, the J call TRBJ2-6, with 11 nucleotides matching TRBD1. The V gene end was trimmed by 0 bases and the J gene end by 0 bases; junction bases not matched to a gene: 4. The CDR3 sequence is 19 residues long. Germline-derived CDR1 and CDR2 are MGHRA and YSYEKL. CDR3 DNA sequence: TGCGCCAGCAGCCAAGATAGGACAGGGGGCTTCTCTGGGGCCAACGTCCTGACTTTC. Amino acids: CASSQDRTGGFSGANVLTF.

This clone was recorded only once. V gene TRBV11-2 combines with J gene TRBJ1-6; perhaps TRBD1 as D (5 bases). The CDR3 extends over 15 amino acids. From germline, CDR1 is SGHAT and CDR2 FQNNGV. Trimming shortened V by 3 bases and J by 2 bases, and 8 bases separated the two germline ends. The CDR3 sequence: CASSFRGPYNSPLHF. The CDR3 DNA reads as TGTGCCAGCAGCTTCCGGGGCCCCTATAATTCACCCCTCCACTTT. Looking up the rest from reference TRBV11-2 and TRBJ1-6 gives the full variable domain: EAGVAQSPRYKIIEKRQSVAFWCNPISGHATLYWYQQILGQGPKLLIQFQNNGVVDDSQLPKDRFSAERLKGVDSTLKIQPAKLEDSAVYLCASSFRGPYNSPLHFGNGTRLTVT.